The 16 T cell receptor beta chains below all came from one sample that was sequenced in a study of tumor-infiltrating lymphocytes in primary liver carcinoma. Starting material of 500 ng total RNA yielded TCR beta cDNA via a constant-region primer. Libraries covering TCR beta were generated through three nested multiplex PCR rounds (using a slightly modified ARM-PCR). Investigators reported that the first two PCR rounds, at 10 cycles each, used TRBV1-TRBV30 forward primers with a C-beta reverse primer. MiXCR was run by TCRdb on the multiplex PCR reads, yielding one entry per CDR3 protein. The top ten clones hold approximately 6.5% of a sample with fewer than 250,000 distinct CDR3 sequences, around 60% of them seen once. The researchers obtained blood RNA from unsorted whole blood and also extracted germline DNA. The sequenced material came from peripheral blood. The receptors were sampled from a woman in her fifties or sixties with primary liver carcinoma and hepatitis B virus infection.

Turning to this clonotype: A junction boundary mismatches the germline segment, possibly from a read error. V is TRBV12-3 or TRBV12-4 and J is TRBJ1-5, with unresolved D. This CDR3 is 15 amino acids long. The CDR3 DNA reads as TGTGCCAGCAGTCCGGCAGGCAATAGCAATCAGCTCCAGCATTTT. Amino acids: CASSPAGNSNQLQHF.

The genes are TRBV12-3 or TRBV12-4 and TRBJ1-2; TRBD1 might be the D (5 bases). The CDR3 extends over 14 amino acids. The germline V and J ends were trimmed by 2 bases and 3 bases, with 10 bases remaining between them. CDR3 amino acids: CASSLRGVDYGYTF. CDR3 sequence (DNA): TGTGCCAGCAGTTTAAGGGGCGTCGACTATGGCTACACCTTC.

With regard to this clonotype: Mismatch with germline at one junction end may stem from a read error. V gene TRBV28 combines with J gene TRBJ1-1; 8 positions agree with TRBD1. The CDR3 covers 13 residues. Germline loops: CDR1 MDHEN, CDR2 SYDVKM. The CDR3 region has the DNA TGTGTCAGCAGATACGGACAGGGACTAAAGCCTTTCTTT. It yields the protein CVSRYGQGLKPFF.

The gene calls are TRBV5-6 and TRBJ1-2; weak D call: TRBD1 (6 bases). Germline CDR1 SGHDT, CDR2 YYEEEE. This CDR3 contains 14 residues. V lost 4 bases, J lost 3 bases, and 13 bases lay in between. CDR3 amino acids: CASSHGTPDYGYTF. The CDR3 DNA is TGTGCCAGCAGCCACGGGACACCAGACTATGGCTACACCTTC.

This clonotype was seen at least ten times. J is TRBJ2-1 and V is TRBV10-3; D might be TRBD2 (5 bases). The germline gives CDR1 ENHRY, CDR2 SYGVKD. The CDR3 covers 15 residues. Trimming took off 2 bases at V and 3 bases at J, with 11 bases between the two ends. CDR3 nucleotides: TGTGCCATCAGTGAGACGAGCGGAGACTACAATGAGCAGTTCTTC. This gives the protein CAISETSGDYNEQFF.

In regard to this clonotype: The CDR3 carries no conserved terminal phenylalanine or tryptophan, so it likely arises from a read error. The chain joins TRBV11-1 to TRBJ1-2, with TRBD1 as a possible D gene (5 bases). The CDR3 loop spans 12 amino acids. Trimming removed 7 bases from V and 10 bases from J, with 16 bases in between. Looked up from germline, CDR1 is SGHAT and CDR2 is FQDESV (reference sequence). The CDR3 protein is CASNSGQAAYTL. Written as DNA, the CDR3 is TGTGCCAGCAACTCTGGACAAGCCGCCTACACCTTA.

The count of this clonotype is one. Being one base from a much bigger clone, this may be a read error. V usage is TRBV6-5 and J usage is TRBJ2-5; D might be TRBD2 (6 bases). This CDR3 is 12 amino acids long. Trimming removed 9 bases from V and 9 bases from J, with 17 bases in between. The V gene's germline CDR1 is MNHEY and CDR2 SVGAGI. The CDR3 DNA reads TGTGCCAGGAGAAGGGCGGGAAGTCCCCAGTACTTC. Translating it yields CARRRAGSPQYF.

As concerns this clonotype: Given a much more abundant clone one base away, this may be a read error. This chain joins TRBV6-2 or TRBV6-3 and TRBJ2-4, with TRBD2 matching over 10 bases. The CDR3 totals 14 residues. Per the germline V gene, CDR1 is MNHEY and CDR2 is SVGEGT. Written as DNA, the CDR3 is TGTGCCAGCAGCTCTAGCGGGAGAAAAAACGTTCAGTACTTC. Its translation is CASSSSGRKNVQYF.

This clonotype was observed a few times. This CDR3 is CASSLLTGDGNEQFF. In DNA, the CDR3 is TGTGCCAGCAGTCTACTAACGGGAGACGGGAATGAGCAGTTCTTC. This chain uses TRBV28 with TRBJ2-1, with TRBD2 as a possible D gene (6 bases). Trimming took off 5 bases at V and 7 bases at J, with 18 bases between the two ends. The CDR3 sequence is 15 residues long. CDR1 and CDR2 (germline): MDHEN, SYDVKM.

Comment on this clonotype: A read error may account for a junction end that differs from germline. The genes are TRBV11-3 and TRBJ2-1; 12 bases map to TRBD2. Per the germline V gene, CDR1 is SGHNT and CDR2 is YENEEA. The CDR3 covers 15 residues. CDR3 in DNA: TGTGCCTGCAGCGTGCGGACTAGCGGGAATAATGAGCAGTTCTTC. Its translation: CACSVRTSGNNEQFF.

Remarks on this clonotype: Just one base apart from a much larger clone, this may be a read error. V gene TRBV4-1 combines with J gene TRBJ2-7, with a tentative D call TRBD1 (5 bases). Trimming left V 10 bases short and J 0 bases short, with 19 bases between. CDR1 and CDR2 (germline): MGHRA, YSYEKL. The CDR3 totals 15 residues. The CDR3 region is CAIRQRTESSYEQYF. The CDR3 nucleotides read TGCGCCATCAGACAGAGGACGGAATCCTCCTACGAGCAGTACTTC.

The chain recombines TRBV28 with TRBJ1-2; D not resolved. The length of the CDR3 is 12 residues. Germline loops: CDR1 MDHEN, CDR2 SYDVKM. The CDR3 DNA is TGTGCATCCGCCCTATCTAACTATGGCTACACCTTC. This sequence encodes CASALSNYGYTF.

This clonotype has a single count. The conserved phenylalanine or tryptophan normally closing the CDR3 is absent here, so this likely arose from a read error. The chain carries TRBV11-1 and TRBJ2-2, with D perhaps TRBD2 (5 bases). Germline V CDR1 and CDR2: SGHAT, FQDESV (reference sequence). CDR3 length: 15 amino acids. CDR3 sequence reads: CASSPGPLQAGKLFY. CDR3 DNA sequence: TGTGCCAGCAGTCCCGGGCCGCTTCAGGCCGGGAAGCTGTTTTAT.

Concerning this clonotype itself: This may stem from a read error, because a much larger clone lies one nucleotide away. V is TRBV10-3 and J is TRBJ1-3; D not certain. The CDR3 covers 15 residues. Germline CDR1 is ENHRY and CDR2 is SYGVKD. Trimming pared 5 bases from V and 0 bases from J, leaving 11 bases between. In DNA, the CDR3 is TGTGCCATCAGTCCAATCATTAGCTCTGGAAACACCATATATTTT. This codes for CAISPIISSGNTIYF.

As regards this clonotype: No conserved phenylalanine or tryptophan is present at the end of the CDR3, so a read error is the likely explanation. In DNA form, the CDR3 reads TGCAGAGTTGGGGACAGGGGCCACTTGAACACTGAAGCTTTCCTT. Translation gives CRVGDRGHLNTEAFL. J is TRBJ1-1 and V is TRBV29-1, with TRBD1 identical over 10 bases. Germline CDR1 is SQVTM and CDR2 is ANQGSEA. The CDR3 has 15 residues.

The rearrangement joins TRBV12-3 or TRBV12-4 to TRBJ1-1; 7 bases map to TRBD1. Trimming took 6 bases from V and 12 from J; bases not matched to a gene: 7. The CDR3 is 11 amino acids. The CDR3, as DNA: TGTGCCAGCAGCGTCACAGGGGATACTTTCTTT. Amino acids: CASSVTGDTFF.